The 7 T cell receptor beta chains listed next were all sequenced from one sample in a study of cytomegalovirus exposure and HLA in healthy donors. PCR employed 60 Vbeta and 13 Jbeta primers. Assay used: immunoSEQ multiplex PCR; TCRdb lists only in-frame clones, some missing. The sample includes about 130,000 clones, more than 8% of them seen just once. Sequencing input: PBMCs. These receptors all come from a man in his forties or fifties in good health and CMV-seronegative.

This rearrangement joins TRBV5-1 to TRBJ1-1, with a possible D match to TRBD1 (5 bases). Looked up from germline, CDR1 is SGHRS and CDR2 is YFSETQ. The CDR3 has 15 residues. Trimming shortened V by 0 bases and J by 4 bases, and 13 bases separated the two germline ends. The CDR3 loop is CASSLAESGGTEAFF. The CDR3 DNA follows: TGCGCCAGCAGCTTGGCCGAATCCGGGGGCACTGAAGCTTTCTTT.

The chain uses TRBV21-1 and TRBJ1-1; the listed D gene, TRBD1, was not tested against the DNA. TRBV21-1 has pseudogene status. The CDR3 totals 13 residues. The DNA for the CDR3 is TGTGCCAGAAGCAGACATTTGACAGGAGAAGCTTTCTTT. Its translation is CARSRHLTGEAFF.

The chain is built from TRBV18 and TRBJ1-2; D might be TRBD1 (5 bases). The length of the CDR3 is 14 residues. The ends were cut back, 3 bases at V and 2 bases at J, with 10 bases in the middle. CDR1 is KGHSH, CDR2 LQKENI, per germline. The CDR3 bases are TGTGCCAGCTCACCCACGACAGCGAACTATGGCTACACCTTC. Residues: CASSPTTANYGYTF. The complete variable domain, with remaining parts taken from reference TRBV18 and TRBJ1-2, reads NAGVMQNPRHLVRRRGQEARLRCSPMKGHSHVYWYRQLPEEGLKFMVYLQKENIIDESGMPKERFSAEFPKEGPSILRIQQVVRGDSAAYFCASSPTTANYGYTFGSGTRLTVV.

This clone was detected a few times. This sequence joins TRBV6-5 and TRBJ1-1; D uncertain. Germline V gene lookup returns CDR1 MNHEY and CDR2 SVGAGI. The CDR3 extends over 11 amino acids. This CDR3 is CLTRQNTEAFF. Written as DNA, the CDR3 is TGTCTGACCCGACAAAACACTGAAGCTTTCTTT.

This clone was counted between two and nine times. The V gene is TRBV4-2, the J gene TRBJ1-3; TRBD1 agrees at 7 bases. Germline CDR1 LGHNA, CDR2 YNFKEQ. This CDR3 has 17 amino acids. With V trimmed by 0 bases and J by 3 bases, 8 bases remained unmatched. The CDR3 bases are TGTGCCAGCAGCCAAGAAGGTTACAGGGGAAGTGGAAACACCATATATTTT. Translated, it gives CASSQEGYRGSGNTIYF.

This clone was detected only a few times. A read error may account for a junction end that differs from germline. The chain recombines TRBV2 with TRBJ1-2; D is perhaps TRBD1 (5 bases). Looked up from germline, CDR1 is SNHLY and CDR2 is FYNNEI. The CDR3 runs to 12 residues. The CDR3 region has the DNA TGTGCCAGCAGTGCCGGGACTCCCTTGGCTCGCTTC. Amino acid sequence: CASSAGTPLARF.

This clone was counted a few times. Other nucleotide sequences from this sample produce the same CDR3. CDR3 in amino acids: CASSGDSGNTIYF. The DNA for the CDR3 is TGTGCCAGCAGTGGGGACAGTGGAAACACCATATATTTT. The rearrangement uses TRBV2 and TRBJ1-3; TRBD1 matches at 7 bases. This CDR3 contains 13 residues. Per the germline V gene, CDR1 is SNHLY and CDR2 is FYNNEI. The V and J ends lost 4 bases and 3 bases, in that order; junction bases with no gene match: 0.